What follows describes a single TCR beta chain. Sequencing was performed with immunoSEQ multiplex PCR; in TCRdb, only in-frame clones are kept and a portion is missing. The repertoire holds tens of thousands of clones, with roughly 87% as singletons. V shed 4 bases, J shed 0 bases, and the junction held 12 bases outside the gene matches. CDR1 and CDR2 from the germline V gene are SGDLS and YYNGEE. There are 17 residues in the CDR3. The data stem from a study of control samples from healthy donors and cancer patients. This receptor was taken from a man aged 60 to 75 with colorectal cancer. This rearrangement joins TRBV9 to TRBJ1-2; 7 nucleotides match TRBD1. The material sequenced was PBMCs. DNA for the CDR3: TGTGCCAGCAGCCCCCGGGAGGGAACAGGGGCTAACTATGGCTACACCTTC. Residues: CASSPREGTGANYGYTF.